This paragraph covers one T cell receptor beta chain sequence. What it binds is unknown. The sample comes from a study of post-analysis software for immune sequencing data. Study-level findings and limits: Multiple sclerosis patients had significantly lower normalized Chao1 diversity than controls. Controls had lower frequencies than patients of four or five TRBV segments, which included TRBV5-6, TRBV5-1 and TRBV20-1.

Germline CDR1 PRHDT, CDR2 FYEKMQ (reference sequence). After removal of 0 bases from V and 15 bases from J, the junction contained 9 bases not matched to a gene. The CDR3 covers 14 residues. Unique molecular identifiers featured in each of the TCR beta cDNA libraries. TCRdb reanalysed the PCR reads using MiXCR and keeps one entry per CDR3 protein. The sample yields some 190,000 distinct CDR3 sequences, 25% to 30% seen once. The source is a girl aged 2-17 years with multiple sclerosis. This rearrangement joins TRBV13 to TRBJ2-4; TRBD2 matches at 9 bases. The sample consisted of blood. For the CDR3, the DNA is TGTGCCAGCAGCTTAGGCCGGGGGACTAGCACACCGTACTTC. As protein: CASSLGRGTSTPYF. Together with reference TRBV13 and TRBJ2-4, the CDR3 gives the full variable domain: AAGVIQSPRHLIKEKRETATLKCYPIPRHDTVYWYQQGPGQDPQFLISFYEKMQSDKGSIPDRFSAQQFSDYHSELNMSSLELGDSALYFCASSLGRGTSTPYFGAGTRLSVL.